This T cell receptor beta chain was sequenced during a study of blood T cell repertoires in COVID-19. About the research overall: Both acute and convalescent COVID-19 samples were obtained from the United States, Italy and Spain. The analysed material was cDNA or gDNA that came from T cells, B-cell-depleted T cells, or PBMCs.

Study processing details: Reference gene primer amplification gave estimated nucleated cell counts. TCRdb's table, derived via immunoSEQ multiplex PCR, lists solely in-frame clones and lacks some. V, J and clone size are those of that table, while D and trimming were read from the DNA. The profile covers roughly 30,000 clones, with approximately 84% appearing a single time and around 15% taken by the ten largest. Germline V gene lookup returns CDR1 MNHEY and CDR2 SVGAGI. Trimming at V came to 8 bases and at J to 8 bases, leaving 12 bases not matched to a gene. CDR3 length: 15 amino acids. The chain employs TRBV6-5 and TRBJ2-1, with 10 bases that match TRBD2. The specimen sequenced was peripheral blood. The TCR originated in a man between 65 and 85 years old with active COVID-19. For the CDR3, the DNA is TGTGCCAGCTGTAATAGCGGGGGGATAAATTATGAGCAGTTCTTC. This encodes CASCNSGGINYEQFF.